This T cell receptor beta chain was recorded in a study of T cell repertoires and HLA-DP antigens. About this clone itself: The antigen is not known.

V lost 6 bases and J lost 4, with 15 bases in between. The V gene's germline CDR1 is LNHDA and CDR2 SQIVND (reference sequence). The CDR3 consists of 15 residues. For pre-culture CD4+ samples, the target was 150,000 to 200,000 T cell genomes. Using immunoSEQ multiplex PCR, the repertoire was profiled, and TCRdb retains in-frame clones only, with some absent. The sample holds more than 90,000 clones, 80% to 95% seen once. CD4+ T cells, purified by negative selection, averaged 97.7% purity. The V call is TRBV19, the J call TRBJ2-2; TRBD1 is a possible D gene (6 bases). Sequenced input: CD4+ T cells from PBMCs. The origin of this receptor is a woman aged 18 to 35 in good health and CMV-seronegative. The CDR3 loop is CASSTTGKRTGELFF. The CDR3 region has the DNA TGTGCCAGTAGCACGACAGGAAAACGCACCGGGGAGCTGTTTTTT.